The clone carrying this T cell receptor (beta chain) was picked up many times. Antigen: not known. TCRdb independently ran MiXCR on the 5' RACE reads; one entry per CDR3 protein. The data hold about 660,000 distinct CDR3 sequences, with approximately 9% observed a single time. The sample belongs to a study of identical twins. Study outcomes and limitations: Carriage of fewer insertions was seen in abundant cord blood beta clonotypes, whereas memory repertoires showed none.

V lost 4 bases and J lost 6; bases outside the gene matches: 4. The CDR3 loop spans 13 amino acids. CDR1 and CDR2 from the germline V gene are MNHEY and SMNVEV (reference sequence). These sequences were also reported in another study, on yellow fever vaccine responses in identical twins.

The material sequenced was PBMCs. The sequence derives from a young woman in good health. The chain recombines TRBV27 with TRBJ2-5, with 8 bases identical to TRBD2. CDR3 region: CASSSGGAKTQYF. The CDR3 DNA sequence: TGTGCCAGCAGTTCGGGAGGGGCGAAGACCCAGTACTTC.